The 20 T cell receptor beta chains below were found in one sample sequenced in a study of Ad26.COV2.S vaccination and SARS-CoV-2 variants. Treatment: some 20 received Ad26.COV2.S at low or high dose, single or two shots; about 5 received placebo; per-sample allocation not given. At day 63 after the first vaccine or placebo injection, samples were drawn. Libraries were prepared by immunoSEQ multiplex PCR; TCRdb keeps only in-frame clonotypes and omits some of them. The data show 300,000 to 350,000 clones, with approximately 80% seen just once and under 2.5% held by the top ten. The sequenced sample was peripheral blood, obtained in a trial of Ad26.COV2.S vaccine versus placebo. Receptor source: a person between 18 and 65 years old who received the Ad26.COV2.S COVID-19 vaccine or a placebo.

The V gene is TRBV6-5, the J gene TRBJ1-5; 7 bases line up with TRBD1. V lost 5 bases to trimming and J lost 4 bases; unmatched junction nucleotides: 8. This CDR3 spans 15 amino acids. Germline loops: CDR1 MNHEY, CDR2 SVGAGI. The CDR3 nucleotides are TGTGCCAGCAGTCACGACAGGGATGAGAATCAGCCCCAGCATTTT. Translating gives CASSHDRDENQPQHF.

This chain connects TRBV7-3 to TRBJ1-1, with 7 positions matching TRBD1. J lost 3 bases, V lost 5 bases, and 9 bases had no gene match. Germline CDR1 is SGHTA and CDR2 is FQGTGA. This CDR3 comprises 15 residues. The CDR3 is CASSPRGQLDTEAFF. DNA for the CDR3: TGTGCCAGCAGCCCAAGGGGGCAACTCGACACTGAAGCTTTCTTT. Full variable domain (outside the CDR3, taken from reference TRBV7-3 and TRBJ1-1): GAGVSQTPSNKVTEKGKYVELRCDPISGHTALYWYRQSLGQGPEFLIYFQGTGAADDSGLPNDRFFAVRPEGSVSTLKIQRTERGDSAVYLCASSPRGQLDTEAFFGQGTRLTVV.

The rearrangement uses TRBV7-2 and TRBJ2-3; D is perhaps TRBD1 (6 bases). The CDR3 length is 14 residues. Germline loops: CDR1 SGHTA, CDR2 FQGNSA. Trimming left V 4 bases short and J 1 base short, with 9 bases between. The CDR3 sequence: CASSSRTGTDTQYF. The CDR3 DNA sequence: TGTGCCAGCAGCTCCCGGACAGGCACAGATACGCAGTATTTT.

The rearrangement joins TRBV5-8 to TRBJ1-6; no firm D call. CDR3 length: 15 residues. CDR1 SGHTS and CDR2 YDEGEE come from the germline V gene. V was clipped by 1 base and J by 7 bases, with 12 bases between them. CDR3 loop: CASSLFIGPNSPLHF. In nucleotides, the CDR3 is TGTGCCAGCAGCTTGTTTATCGGCCCCAATTCACCCCTCCACTTT.

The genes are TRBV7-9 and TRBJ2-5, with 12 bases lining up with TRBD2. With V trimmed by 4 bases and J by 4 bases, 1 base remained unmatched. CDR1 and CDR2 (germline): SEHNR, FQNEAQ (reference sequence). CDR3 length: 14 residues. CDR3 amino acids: CASSSTSGGETQYF. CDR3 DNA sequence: TGTGCCAGCAGCTCGACTAGCGGGGGAGAGACCCAGTACTTC.

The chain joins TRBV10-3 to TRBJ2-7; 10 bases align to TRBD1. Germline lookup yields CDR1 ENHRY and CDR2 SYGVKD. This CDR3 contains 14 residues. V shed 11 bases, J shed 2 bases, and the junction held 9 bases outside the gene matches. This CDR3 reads CAVREGQGAYEQYF. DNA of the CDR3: TGTGCCGTACGGGAAGGACAGGGGGCCTACGAGCAGTACTTC.

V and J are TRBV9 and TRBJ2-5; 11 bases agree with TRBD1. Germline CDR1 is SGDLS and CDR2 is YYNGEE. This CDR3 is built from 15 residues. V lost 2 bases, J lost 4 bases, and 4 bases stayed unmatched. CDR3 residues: CASSVLGTGGETQYF. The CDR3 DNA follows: TGTGCCAGCAGCGTCCTCGGGACAGGGGGAGAGACCCAGTACTTC.

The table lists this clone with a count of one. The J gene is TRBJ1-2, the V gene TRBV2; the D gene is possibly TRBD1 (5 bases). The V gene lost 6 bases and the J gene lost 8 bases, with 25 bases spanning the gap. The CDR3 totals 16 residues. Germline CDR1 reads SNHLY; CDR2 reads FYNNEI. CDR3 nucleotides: TGTGCCAGCAGCCAGGGCTCCGGACTACGGGCGGCGGGCTACACCTTC. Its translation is CASSQGSGLRAAGYTF. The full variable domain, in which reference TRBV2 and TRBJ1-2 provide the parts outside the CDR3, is EPEVTQTPSHQVTQMGQEVILRCVPISNHLYFYWYRQILGQKVEFLVSFYNNEISEKSEIFDDQFSVERPDGSNFTLKIRSTKLEDSAMYFCASSQGSGLRAAGYTFGSGTRLTVV.

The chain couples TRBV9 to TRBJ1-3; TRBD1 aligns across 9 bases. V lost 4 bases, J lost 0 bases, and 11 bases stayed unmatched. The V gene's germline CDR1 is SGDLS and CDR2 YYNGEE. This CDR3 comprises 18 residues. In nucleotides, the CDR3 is TGTGCCAGCAGCACCGCGGTAGAGGACAGGGGCTCTGGAAACACCATATATTTT. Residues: CASSTAVEDRGSGNTIYF.

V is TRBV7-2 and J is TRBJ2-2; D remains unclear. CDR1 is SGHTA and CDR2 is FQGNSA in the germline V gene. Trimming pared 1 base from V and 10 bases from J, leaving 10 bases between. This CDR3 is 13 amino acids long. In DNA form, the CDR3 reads TGTGCCAGCAGCTTAGGGTTTGTTAAGGAGCTGTTTTTT. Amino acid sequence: CASSLGFVKELFF.

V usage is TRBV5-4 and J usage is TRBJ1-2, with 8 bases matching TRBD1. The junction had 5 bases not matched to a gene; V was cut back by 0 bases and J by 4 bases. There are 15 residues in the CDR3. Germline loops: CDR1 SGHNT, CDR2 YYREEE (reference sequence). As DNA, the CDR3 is TGTGCCAGCAGCTTGGCCGGGACAGGCCTCTATGGCTACACCTTC. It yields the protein CASSLAGTGLYGYTF.

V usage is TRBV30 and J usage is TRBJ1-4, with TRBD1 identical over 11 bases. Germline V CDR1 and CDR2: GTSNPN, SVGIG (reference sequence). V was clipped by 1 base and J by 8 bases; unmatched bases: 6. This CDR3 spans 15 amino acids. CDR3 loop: CAWSAKDRGREKLFF. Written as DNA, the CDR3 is TGTGCCTGGAGTGCCAAGGACAGGGGGCGCGAAAAACTGTTTTTT. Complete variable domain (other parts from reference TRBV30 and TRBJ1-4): SQTIHQWPATLVQPVGSPLSLECTVEGTSNPNLYWYRQAAGRGLQLLFYSVGIGQISSEVPQNLSASRPQDRQFILSSKKLLLSDSGFYLCAWSAKDRGREKLFFGSGTQLSVL.

CDR3 DNA: TGTGCCAGCAGCTTACAGGGCTCCCATTCACCCCTCCACTTT. This codes for CASSLQGSHSPLHF. The chain uses TRBV7-6 and TRBJ1-6, with D possibly matching TRBD1 (5 bases). This CDR3 comprises 14 residues. Germline V gene data show CDR1 as SGHVS and CDR2 as FNYEAQ. Trimming removed 2 bases at V and 8 bases at J, with 10 bases between.

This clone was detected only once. CDR3 region: CASSIQGADFFSYGNQPQHF. CDR3 in DNA: TGTGCCAGTAGTATACAGGGGGCAGATTTCTTCTCCTATGGCAATCAGCCCCAGCATTTT. The J gene is TRBJ1-5, the V gene TRBV19, with TRBD1 matching 8 bases. J gave up 2 bases and V 2 bases, and 17 bases lay outside the gene matches. Germline CDR1 is LNHDA and CDR2 is SQIVND (reference sequence). The CDR3 runs 20 residues.

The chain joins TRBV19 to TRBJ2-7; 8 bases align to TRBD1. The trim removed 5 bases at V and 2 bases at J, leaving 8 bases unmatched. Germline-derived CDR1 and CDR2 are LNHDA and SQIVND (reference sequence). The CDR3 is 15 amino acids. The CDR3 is CASSFPGTGTYEQYF. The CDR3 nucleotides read TGTGCCAGTAGTTTCCCCGGGACAGGAACCTACGAGCAGTACTTC.

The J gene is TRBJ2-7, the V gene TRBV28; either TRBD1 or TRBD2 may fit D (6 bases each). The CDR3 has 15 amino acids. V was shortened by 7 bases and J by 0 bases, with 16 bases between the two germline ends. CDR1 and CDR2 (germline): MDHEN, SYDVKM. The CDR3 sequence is CASTLFRGLSYEQYF. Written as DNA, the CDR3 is TGTGCCAGCACCCTATTCAGGGGACTCTCCTACGAGCAGTACTTC.

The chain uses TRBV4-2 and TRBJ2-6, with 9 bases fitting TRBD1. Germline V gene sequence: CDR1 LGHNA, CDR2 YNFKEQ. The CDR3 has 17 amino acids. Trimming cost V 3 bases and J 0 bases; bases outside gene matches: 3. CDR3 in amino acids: CASSQGTGSSGANVLTF. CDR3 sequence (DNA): TGTGCCAGCAGCCAGGGGACAGGGTCCTCTGGGGCCAACGTCCTGACTTTC.

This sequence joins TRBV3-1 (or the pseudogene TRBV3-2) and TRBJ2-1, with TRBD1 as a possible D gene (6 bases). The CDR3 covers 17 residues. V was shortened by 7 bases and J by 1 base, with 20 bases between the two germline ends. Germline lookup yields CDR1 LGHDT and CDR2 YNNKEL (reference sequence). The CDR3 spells CASKGVKGETSYNEQFF. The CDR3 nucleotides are TGTGCCAGCAAAGGGGTGAAGGGGGAAACGTCCTACAATGAGCAGTTCTTC.

The CDR3 DNA reads as TGTGCCACCAGCAGAGATCGAGCGTCAGCTAATGAAAAACTGTTTTTT. Translation: CATSRDRASANEKLFF. This chain joins TRBV15 and TRBJ1-4; D not certain. The CDR3 runs 16 residues. The germline V gene has CDR1 LNHNV and CDR2 YYDKDF (reference sequence). V was trimmed by 0 bases and J by 3 bases, leaving 11 bases between them.

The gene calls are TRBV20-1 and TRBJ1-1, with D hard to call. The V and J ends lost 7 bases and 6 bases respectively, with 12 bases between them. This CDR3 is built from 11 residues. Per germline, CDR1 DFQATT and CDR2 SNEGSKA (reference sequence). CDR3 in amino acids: CSVVDHPEAFF. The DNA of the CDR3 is TGCAGTGTAGTGGACCACCCTGAAGCTTTCTTT.